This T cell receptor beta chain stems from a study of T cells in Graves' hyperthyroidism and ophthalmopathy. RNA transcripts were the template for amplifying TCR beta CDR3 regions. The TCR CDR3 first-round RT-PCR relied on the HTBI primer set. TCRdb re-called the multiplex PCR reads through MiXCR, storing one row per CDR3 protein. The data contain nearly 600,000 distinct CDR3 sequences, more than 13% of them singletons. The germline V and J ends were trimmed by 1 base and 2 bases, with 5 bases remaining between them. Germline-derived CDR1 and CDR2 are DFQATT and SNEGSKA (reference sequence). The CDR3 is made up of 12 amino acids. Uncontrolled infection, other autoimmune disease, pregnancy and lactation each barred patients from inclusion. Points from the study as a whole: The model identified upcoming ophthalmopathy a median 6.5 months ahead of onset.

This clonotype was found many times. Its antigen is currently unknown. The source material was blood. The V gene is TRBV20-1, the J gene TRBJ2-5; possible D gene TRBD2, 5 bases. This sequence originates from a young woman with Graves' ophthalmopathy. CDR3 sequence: CSARVAQETQYF. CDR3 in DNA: TGCAGTGCTAGAGTAGCGCAAGAGACCCAGTACTTC.